The clone carrying this T cell receptor beta chain has at least ten counts. No antigen is known for it. This entry belongs to a study of CD8 T cells in ankylosing spondylitis. TCRdb re-called the 5' RACE reads through MiXCR, storing one row per CDR3 protein. The sample includes approximately 250,000 distinct CDR3 sequences, about 10% of them seen just once. Germline CDR1 reads SGHVS; CDR2 reads FQNEAQ. The V and J ends lost 6 bases and 5 bases respectively, with 26 bases between them. The CDR3 totals 18 residues. Findings of the study overall: Previously reported in reactive arthritis synovial fluid and blood were some of the motif variants. Seemingly characteristic of ankylosing spondylitis blood was a TCR beta motif consisting of eight highly homologous variants.

This rearrangement joins TRBV7-8 to TRBJ2-1; maybe TRBD2 (7 bases). This clonotype originated in a male donor with ankylosing spondylitis or in good health (not recorded which). The specimen sequenced was blood, either unsorted or a sorted T cell fraction (not recorded which). Here the CDR3 reads CASRSRGGGALSNNEQFF. The CDR3 nucleotides are TGTGCCAGCAGATCACGAGGGGGGGGGGCCCTTTCTAACAATGAGCAGTTCTTC. The complete variable domain, with remaining parts taken from reference TRBV7-8 and TRBJ2-1, reads GAGVSQSPRYKVAKRGQDVALRCDPISGHVSLFWYQQALGQGPEFLTYFQNEAQLDKSGLPSDRFFAERPEGSVSTLKIQRTQQEDSAVYLCASRSRGGGALSNNEQFFGPGTRLTVL.